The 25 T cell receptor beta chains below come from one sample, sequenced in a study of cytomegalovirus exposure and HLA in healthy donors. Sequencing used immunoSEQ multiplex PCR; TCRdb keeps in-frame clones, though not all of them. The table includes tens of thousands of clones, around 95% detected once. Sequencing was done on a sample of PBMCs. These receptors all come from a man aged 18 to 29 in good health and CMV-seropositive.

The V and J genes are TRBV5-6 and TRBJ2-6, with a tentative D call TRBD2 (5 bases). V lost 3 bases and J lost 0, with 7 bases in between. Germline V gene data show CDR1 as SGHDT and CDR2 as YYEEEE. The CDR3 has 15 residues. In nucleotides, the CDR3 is TGTGCCAGCAGCTCGGACTTCTCTGGGGCCAACGTCCTGACTTTC. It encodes CASSSDFSGANVLTF.

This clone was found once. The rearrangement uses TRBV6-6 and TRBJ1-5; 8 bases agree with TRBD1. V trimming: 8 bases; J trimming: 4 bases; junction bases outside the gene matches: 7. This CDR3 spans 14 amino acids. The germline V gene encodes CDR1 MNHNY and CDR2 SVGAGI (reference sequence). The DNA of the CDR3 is TGTGCCAGCGGTGACAGGGGAACTAATCAGCCCCAGCATTTT. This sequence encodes CASGDRGTNQPQHF.

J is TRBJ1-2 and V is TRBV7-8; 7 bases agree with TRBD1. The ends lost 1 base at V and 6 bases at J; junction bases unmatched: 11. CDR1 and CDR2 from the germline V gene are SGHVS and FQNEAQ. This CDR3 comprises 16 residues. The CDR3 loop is CASSLGQGLGGNGYTF. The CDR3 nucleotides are TGTGCCAGCAGCTTAGGACAGGGTTTGGGTGGCAATGGCTACACCTTC.

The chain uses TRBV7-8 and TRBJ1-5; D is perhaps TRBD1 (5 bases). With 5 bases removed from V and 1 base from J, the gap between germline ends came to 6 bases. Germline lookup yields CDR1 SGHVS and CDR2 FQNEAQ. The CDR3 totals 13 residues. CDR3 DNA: TGTGCCAGCAGCCGACAGAGCAATCAGCCCCAGCATTTT. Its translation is CASSRQSNQPQHF.

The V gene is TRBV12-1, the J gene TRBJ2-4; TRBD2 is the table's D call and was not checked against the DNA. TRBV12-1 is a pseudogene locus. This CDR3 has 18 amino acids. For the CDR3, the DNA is TGTGCCAGCAGCCCTGGGACTAGCGGGAGCCTAGCCAAAAACATTCAGTACTTC. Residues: CASSPGTSGSLAKNIQYF.

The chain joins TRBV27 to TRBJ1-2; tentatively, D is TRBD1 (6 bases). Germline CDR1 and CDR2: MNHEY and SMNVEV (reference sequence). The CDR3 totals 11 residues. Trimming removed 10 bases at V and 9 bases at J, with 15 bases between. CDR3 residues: CATVVGASYTF. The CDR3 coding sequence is TGTGCCACAGTAGTGGGGGCAAGCTACACCTTC.

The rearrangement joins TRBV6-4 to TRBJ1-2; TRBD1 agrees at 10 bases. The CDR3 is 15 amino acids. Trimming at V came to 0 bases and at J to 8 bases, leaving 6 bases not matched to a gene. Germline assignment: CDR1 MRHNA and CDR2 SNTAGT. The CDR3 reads CASSDSVGTGEGYTF. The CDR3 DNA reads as TGTGCCAGCAGTGACTCCGTGGGGACAGGGGAAGGCTACACCTTC.

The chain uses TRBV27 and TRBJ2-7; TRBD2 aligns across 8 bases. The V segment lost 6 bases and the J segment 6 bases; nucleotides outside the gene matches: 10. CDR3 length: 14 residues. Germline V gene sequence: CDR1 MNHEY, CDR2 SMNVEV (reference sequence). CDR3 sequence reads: CASSPPGGEGEQYF. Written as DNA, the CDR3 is TGTGCCAGCAGCCCCCCGGGAGGGGAAGGCGAGCAGTACTTC.

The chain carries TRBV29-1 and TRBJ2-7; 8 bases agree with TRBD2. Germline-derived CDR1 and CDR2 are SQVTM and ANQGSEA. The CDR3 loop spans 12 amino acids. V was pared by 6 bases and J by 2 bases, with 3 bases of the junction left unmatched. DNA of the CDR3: TGCAGCGTAAGCGGGAGTACCTACGAGCAGTACTTC. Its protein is CSVSGSTYEQYF.

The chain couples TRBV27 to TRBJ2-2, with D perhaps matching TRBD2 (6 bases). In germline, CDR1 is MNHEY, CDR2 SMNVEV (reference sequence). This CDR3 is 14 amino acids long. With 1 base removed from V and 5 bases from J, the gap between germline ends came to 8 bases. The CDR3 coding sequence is TGTGCCAGCAGTTTATTTAGCGGAACCGGGGAGCTGTTTTTT. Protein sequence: CASSLFSGTGELFF.

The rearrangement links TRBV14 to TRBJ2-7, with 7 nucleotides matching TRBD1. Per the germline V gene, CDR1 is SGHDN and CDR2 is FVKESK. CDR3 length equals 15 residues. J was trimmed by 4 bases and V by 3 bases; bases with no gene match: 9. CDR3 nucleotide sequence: TGTGCCAGCAGCCATAAGACAGGGCCGCCTTACGAGCAGTACTTC. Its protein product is CASSHKTGPPYEQYF.

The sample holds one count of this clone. CDR3 nucleotides: TGTGCCAGCAGTTATCAGGGTAGCAATCAGCCCCAGCATTTT. It codes for CASSYQGSNQPQHF. The chain uses TRBV6-5 and TRBJ1-5; the D gene is possibly TRBD1 (5 bases). The CDR3 is 14 amino acids. The germline gives CDR1 MNHEY, CDR2 SVGAGI. V shed 3 bases and J shed 0 bases, with 6 bases lying between them.

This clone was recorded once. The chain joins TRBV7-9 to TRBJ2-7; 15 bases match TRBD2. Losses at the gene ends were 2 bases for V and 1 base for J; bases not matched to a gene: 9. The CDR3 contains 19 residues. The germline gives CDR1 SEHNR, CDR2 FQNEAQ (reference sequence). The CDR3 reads CASSLKGGLAGGQSYEQYF. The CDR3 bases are TGTGCCAGCAGCTTAAAAGGCGGACTAGCGGGAGGGCAGTCCTACGAGCAGTACTTC.

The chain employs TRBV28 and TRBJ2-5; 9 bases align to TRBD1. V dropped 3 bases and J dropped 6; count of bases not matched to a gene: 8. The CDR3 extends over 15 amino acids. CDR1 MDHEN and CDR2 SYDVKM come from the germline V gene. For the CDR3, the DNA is TGTGCCAGCAGTTTGCGGGACAGGGTGGGAAAGACCCAGTACTTC. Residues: CASSLRDRVGKTQYF.

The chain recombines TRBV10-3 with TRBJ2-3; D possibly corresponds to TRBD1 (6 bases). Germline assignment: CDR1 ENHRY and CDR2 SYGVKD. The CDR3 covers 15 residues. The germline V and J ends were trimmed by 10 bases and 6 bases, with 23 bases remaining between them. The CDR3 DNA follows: TGTGCCACCATCCTGGGCAGGGGAGTAGGTGATACGCAGTATTTT. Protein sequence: CATILGRGVGDTQYF.

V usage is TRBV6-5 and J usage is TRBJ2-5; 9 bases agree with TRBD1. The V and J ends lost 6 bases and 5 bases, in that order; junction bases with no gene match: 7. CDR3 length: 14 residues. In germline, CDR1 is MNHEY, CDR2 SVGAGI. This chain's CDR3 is CASSQQGAGETQYF. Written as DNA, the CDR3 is TGTGCCAGCAGCCAACAGGGGGCGGGTGAGACCCAGTACTTC.

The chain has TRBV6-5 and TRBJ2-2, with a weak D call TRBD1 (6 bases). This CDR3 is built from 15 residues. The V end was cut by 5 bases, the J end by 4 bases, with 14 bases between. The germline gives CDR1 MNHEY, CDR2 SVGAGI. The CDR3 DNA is TGTGCCAGCAGTCTAGCAGGGGCGGGCACCGGGGAGCTGTTTTTT. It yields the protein CASSLAGAGTGELFF.

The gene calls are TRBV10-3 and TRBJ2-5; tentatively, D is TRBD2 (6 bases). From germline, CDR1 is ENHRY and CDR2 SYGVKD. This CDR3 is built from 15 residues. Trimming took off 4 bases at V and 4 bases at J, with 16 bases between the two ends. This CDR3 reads CAISVGSGVTETQYF. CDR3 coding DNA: TGTGCCATCAGTGTGGGTTCGGGAGTGACAGAGACCCAGTACTTC.

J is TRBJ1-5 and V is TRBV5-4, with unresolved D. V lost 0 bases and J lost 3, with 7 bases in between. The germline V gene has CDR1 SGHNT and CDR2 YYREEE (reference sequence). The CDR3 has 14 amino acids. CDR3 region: CASSLDRSNQPQHF. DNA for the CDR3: TGTGCCAGCAGCTTGGACAGATCCAATCAGCCCCAGCATTTT. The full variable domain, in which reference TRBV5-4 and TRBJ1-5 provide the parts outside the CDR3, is ETGVTQSPTHLIKTRGQQVTLRCSSQSGHNTVSWYQQALGQGPQFIFQYYREEENGRGNFPPRFSGLQFPNYSSELNVNALELDDSALYLCASSLDRSNQPQHFGDGTRLSIL.

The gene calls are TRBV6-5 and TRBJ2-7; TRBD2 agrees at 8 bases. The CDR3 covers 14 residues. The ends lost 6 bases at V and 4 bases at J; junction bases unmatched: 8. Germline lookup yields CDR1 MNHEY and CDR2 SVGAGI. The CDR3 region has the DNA TGTGCCAGCAGGGGCGGGGGGCAAGTGTACGAGCAGTACTTC. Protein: CASRGGGQVYEQYF.

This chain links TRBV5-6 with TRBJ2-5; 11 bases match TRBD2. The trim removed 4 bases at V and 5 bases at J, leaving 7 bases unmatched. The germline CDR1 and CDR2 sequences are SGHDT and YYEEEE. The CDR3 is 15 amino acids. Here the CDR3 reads CASSHATSGKETQYF. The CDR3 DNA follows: TGTGCCAGCAGCCACGCGACTAGCGGGAAGGAGACCCAGTACTTC. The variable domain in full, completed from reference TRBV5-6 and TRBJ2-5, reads DAGVTQSPTHLIKTRGQQVTLRCSPKSGHDTVSWYQQALGQGPQFIFQYYEEEERQRGNFPDRFSGHQFPNYSSELNVNALLLGDSALYLCASSHATSGKETQYFGPGTRLLVL.

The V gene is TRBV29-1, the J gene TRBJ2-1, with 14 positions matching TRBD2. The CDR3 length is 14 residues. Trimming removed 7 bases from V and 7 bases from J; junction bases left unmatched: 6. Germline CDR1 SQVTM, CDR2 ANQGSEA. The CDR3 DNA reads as TGCAGCGAGAGACTAGCGGGAGGGGGAAATGAGCAGTTCTTC. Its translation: CSERLAGGGNEQFF.

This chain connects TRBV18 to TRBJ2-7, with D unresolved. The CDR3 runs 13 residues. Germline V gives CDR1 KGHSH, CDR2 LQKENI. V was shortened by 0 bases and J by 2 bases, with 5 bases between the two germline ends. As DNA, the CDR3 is TGTGCCAGCTCACCACCCGTAACCTACGAGCAGTACTTC. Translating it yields CASSPPVTYEQYF.

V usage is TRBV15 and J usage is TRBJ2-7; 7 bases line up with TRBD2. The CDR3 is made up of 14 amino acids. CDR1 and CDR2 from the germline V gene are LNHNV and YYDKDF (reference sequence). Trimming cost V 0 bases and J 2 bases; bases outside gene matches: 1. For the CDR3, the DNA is TGTGCCACCAGCAGAGAGGGGGGGGCCTACGAGCAGTACTTC. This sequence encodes CATSREGGAYEQYF.

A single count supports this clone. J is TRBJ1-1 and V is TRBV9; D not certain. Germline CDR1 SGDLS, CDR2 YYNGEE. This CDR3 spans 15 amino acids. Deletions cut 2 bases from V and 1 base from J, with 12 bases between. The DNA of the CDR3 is TGTGCCAGCAGCGTTAAGAGCGAACCGAACACTGAAGCTTTCTTT. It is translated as CASSVKSEPNTEAFF.